This paragraph reports one T cell receptor beta chain. From germline, CDR1 is MGHRA and CDR2 YSYEKL. Trimming took 5 bases from V and 2 from J, leaving 15 bases between them. The CDR3 totals 15 residues. This entry is derived from a study of identical twins. Unique molecular identifiers were present on the cDNA, which also gained a universal primer site by template switching. TCRdb called the 5' RACE reads again in MiXCR, with one record for every CDR3 protein. The sample lists hundreds of thousands of distinct CDR3 sequences, around 6% occurring once. With no exceptions, donors were healthy Caucasians.

The TCR was taken from a man aged 18 to 29 in good health. The V gene is TRBV4-1, the J gene TRBJ2-5, with D perhaps matching TRBD2 (5 bases). The specimen was naive T cells sorted from blood. The CDR3 DNA is TGCGCCAGCAGCGCCCCTAGCTCCGGGCAAGAGACCCAGTACTTC. Protein sequence: CASSAPSSGQETQYF.